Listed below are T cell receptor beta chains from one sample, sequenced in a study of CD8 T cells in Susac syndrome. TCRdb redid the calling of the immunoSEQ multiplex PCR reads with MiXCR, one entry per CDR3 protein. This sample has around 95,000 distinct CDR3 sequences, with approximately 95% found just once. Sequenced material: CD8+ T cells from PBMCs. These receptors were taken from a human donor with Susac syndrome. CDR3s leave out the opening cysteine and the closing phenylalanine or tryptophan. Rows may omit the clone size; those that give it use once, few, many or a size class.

ASSPIGGKREAF | TRBJ1-1 | TRBV14 | -
ASSERGRTEAF | TRBJ1-1 | TRBV2 | -
ASSEDPLAGAYEQY | TRBJ2-7 | TRBV9 | -
SVVDEQF | TRBJ2-1 | TRBV29-1 | -
SARDLAGGERETQY | TRBJ2-5 | TRBV20-1 | -
SVTGGPHEQY | TRBJ2-7 | TRBV29-1 | -
SAFRLAGSYEQY | TRBJ2-7 | TRBV20-1 | -
ASSTIPRGPNTEAF | TRBJ1-1 | TRBV19 | -
ASSLKGAETQY | TRBJ2-5 | TRBV27 | few
ASSLPGTDQPQH | TRBJ1-5 | TRBV6-6 | -
ASSHRGNEQF | TRBJ2-1 | TRBV12-3/TRBV12-4 | -
SAKVRDGSYEQY | TRBJ2-7 | TRBV20-1 | -
ATSRDYRPEETQY | TRBJ2-5 | TRBV15 | once
ASSQVGFYEQY | TRBJ2-7 | TRBV4-1 | -
ASSLTGGFTEAF | TRBJ1-1 | TRBV27 | -
ASSLGSPDTQY | TRBJ2-3 | TRBV7-9 | -
ASSWASGGDEQF | TRBJ2-1 | TRBV7-2 | -
ASSRGQNYNEQF | TRBJ2-1 | TRBV28 | once
ASSSPPWADTQY | TRBJ2-3 | TRBV12-3/TRBV12-4 | -
ASSEGLYWDSQETQY | TRBJ2-5 | TRBV6-1 | -
ASSPTLNTEAF | TRBJ1-1 | TRBV19 | -
SARPWGETQY | TRBJ2-5 | TRBV20-1 | -
ASTKLGGGGTDTQY | TRBJ2-3 | TRBV9 | -
SAIQGINEQF | TRBJ2-1 | TRBV20-1 | -
ATSPGDAIREF | TRBJ2-1 | TRBV6-5 | -
ASSLGPGYQY | TRBJ2-4 | TRBV5-6 | -
ATSRGRENTEAF | TRBJ1-1 | TRBV15 | -
ASSVELAGSFTGELF | TRBJ2-2 | TRBV9 | -
ASSRGRLNEKLF | TRBJ1-4 | TRBV7-2 | -
SVEGWVTDHTEAF | TRBJ1-1 | TRBV29-1 | -
ASSDSGYEQY | TRBJ2-7 | TRBV6-4 | -
ASTAEGQRQPQH | TRBJ1-5 | TRBV19 | -
SVDSLLAGQNEQF | TRBJ2-1 | TRBV29-1 | once
SVEDQTSGNFDEQY | TRBJ2-7 | TRBV29-1 | -
ASSTGPDTREQF | TRBJ2-1 | TRBV11-2 | -
ASSLAFLDEQF | TRBJ2-1 | TRBV7-9 | -
SASIGGQGADFFDEQF | TRBJ2-1 | TRBV20-1 | -
ASQGQVYNEQF | TRBJ2-1 | TRBV6-2/TRBV6-3 | -
ATSREAGGSTDTQY | TRBJ2-3 | TRBV15 | -
ASSFLGGLGNGYT | TRBJ1-2 | TRBV12-3/TRBV12-4 | -
ASSGGHQNEQF | TRBJ2-1 | TRBV27 | -
ASSQAFSGYEQY | TRBJ2-7 | TRBV4-1 | -
ASSYDRVPWMETQY | TRBJ2-5 | TRBV6-2/TRBV6-3 | -